This T cell receptor (beta chain) was documented in a study of regulatory T cells in long-lasting Graves disease. Study findings and constraints: With persistent disease, TRBV28, TRBJ1-2 and TRBJ2-5 were the favored segments.

Arm-PCR of CDR3 regions and iRepertoire HTBI primers were the basis on which TCR beta libraries were built. TCRdb re-called the multiplex PCR reads through MiXCR, storing one row per CDR3 protein. This sample has about 620,000 distinct CDR3 sequences; 15% to 20% occur once, and the top ten carry around 19%. Per the germline V gene, CDR1 is KGHDR and CDR2 is SFDVKD. Losses at the gene ends were 4 bases for V and 7 bases for J; bases not matched to a gene: 13. There are 17 residues in the CDR3. Described time point: newly diagnosed GD, antithyroid drugs for less than 3 months. RNA from PBMCs was the source of the TCR library. This clonotype has a handful of counts. Antigen specificity is unknown. These data were also reused for a study on T cells in Graves' hyperthyroidism and ophthalmopathy.

The sequence was collected from a woman aged 25-40 years with Graves disease. Sequencing was performed on peripheral blood mononuclear cells (PBMCs), taken at new diagnosis, from a patient treated with antithyroid drugs. The chain recombines TRBV24-1 with TRBJ2-1; 9 bases map to TRBD1. CDR3 nucleotides: TGTGCCACCAGTGAATCCGGGACAGGGTATACAAAGAATGAGCAGTTCTTC. Amino acid sequence: CATSESGTGYTKNEQFF.